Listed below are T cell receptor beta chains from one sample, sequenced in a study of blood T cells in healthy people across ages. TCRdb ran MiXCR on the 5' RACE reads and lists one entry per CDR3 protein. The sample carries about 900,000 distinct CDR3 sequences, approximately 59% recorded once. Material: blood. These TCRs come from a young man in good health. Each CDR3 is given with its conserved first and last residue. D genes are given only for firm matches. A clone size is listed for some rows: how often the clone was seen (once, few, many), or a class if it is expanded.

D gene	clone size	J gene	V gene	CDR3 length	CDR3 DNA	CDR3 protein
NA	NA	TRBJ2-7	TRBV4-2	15	TGTGCCAGCAGCCAGACGTCGGGGAGCTCCGACGAGCAGTACTTC	CASSQTSGSSDEQYF
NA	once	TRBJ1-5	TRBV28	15	TGTGCCAGCAGTTTATCGGGAATTAGCAATCAGCCCCAGCATTTT	CASSLSGISNQPQHF
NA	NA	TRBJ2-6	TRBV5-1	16	TGCGCCAGCGTGGGCAGGGAAGAACCCGGGGCCAACGTCCTGACTTTC	CASVGREEPGANVLTF
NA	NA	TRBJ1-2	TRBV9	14	TGTGCCAGCAGCGTAGACAGGACCTACTATGGCTACACCTTC	CASSVDRTYYGYTF
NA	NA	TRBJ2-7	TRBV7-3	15	TGTGCCAGCAGCTTACTGCGACTAGATGGCTCCGAGCAGTACTTC	CASSLLRLDGSEQYF
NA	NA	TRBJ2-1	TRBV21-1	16	TGTGCCAGCAGCAGTGACAGGGGGAGCTTCTACAATGAGCAGTTCTTC	CASSSDRGSFYNEQFF
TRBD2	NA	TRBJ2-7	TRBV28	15	TGTGCCAGCAGTACAACTAGCGCCAGCTCCTACGAGCAGTACTTC	CASSTTSASSYEQYF
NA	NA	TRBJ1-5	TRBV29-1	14	TGCAGCGTTCTGGCAGAAGGCGGCAATCAGCCCCAGCATTTT	CSVLAEGGNQPQHF
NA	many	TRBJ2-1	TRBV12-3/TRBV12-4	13	TGTGCCAGCAGCCCCCCCACAGGATATGAGCAGTTCTTC	CASSPPTGYEQFF
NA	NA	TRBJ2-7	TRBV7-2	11	TGTGCCGGCAGCTTGCAAGTAGAGCAGTACTTC	CAGSLQVEQYF
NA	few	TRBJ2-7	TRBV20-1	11	TGCAGTGCCCTTAACTCCTACGAGCAGTACTTC	CSALNSYEQYF
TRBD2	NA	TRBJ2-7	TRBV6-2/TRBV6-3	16	TGTGCCAGCAGTATCCGGACTAGCAGTTACTCCTACGAGCAGTACTTC	CASSIRTSSYSYEQYF
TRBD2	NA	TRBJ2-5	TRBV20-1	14	TGCAGTGCTAGAGATTCACTAGCGAAAGAGACCCAGTACTTC	CSARDSLAKETQYF
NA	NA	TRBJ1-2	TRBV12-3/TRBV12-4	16	TGTGCCAGCAGTTTGGGGGCGGCATCTGGGGGTGGTGGCTACACCTTC	CASSLGAASGGGGYTF
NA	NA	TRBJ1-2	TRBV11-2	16	TGTGCCAGCAGCCCGATAGACACGTCCCCAACGCGAGGCTACACCTTC	CASSPIDTSPTRGYTF
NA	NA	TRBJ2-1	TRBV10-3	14	TGTGCCATCAGGACCTCTGCACAGGGAAGTGAGCAGTTCTTC	CAIRTSAQGSEQFF
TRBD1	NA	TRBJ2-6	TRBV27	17	TGTGCCAGCAGTTTGTGGCAGGGGGCATCTGGGGCCAACGTCCTGACTTTC	CASSLWQGASGANVLTF
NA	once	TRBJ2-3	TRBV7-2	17	TGTGCCAGCAGCTTAGCGGGCCAAGCCATCCCCCCACATACGCAGTATTTT	CASSLAGQAIPPHTQYF
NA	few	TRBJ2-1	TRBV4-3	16	TGCGCCAGCAGCCAACTCTTCAAAGGGCCCGGCGGTGAGCAGTTCTTC	CASSQLFKGPGGEQFF
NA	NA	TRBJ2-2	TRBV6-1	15	TGTGCCAGCATTGGGGGGACGGCGAACACCGGGGAGCTGTTTTTT	CASIGGTANTGELFF
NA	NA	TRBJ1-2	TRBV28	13	TGTTCCAGCAGTACTGGACAGATCTATGGCTACACCTTC	CSSSTGQIYGYTF
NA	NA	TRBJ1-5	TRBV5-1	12	TGCGCCAGCAGCTTGTCGTCTGAGCCCCAGCATTTT	CASSLSSEPQHF
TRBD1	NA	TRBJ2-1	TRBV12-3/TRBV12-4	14	TGTGCCAGCAGCAAGGGACAGTCCTACAATGAGCAGTTCTTC	CASSKGQSYNEQFF
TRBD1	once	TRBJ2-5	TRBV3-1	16	TGTGCCAGCAGCCAAGATTTGGGACAGGGGAGTGAGACCCAGTACTTC	CASSQDLGQGSETQYF
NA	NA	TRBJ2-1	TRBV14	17	TGTGCCAGCAGCCAAGGGCTCGGTCAGGGGGGTTGGAATGAGCAGTTCTTC	CASSQGLGQGGWNEQFF
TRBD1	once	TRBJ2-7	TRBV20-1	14	TGCAGTGTCAAAGCTCGACAGGGGTTCTACGAGCAGTACTTC	CSVKARQGFYEQYF
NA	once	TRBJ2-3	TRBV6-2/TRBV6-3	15	TGTGCCAGCAGTAGATGGGACGTTGGCACAGATACGCAGTATTTT	CASSRWDVGTDTQYF
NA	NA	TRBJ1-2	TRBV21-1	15	TGTGCCAGCAGCAAAGACAGGGGGCGCAACTATGGCTACACCTTC	CASSKDRGRNYGYTF
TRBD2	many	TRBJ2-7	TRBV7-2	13	TGTGCCAGCAGCTTCAGCGGGGCTCCCGAGCAGTACTTC	CASSFSGAPEQYF
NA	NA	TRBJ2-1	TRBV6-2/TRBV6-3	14	TGTGCCAGCAGAAACAGGGCGGACTACAATGAGCAGTTCTTC	CASRNRADYNEQFF
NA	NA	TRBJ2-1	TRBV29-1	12	TGCAGCGTTGTCCGTCAGAACAATGAGCAGTTCTTC	CSVVRQNNEQFF
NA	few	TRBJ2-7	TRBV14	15	TGTGCCAGCAGCCAAGATTTAGACAGAGCCTACGAGCAGTACTTC	CASSQDLDRAYEQYF
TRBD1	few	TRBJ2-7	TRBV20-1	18	TGCAGTGCTAGCGGTTCTGGGACAGGGGGGAAGAGCTCCTACGAGCAGTACTTC	CSASGSGTGGKSSYEQYF
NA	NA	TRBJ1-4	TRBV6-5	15	TGTGCCAGCAGGCAAAAGGGTGTGGCTAATGAAAAACTGTTTTTT	CASRQKGVANEKLFF
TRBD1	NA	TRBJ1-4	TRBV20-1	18	TGCAGTGCTACCTCCTTGGGACAGGGAAGGGAAACTAATGAAAAACTGTTTTTT	CSATSLGQGRETNEKLFF
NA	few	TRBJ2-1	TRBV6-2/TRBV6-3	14	TGTGCCAGCAGTTACTCGTTACTTTACAATGAGCAGTTCTTC	CASSYSLLYNEQFF
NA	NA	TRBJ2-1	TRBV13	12	TGTGCCAGCAGCTTAGGCCGGCAGCAGCAGTTCTTC	CASSLGRQQQFF